Below are 20 T cell receptor beta chains sequenced from a single sample in a study of T cells in narcolepsy (dated by TCRdb to the late 2010s). The library was obtained by the immunoSEQ multiplex PCR assay. This is the immuneACCESS table as TCRdb keeps it, with only in-frame sequences that have V and J called. A part of the clones is gone; compared with another copy, unresolved V genes explain less than half, and the rest is unexplained. For this sample there are some 33,000 clones; roughly nine tenths appear just once. 1.2% of the sample is in the top ten clones. Sequenced material: CD45RA- memory CD4+ T cells from PBMCs. This sample's cell subset or site label indicates: memory T cells sorted ex vivo from peripheral blood. The receptors stem from a human donor with narcolepsy.

The chain combines TRBV28 with TRBJ1-1; D is uncertain. CDR1 is MDHEN and CDR2 is SYDVKM in the germline V gene. The V end lost 5 bases, the J end lost 0 bases, and 4 bases lay between the germline ends. The CDR3 covers 12 residues. The CDR3 sequence: CASSVLNTEAFF. The CDR3, as DNA: TGTGCCAGCAGTGTTCTGAACACTGAAGCTTTCTTT.

The V call is TRBV19, the J call TRBJ2-3; no definite D call. The V and J ends lost 5 bases and 3 bases respectively, with 18 bases between them. The germline gives CDR1 LNHDA, CDR2 SQIVND (reference sequence). The CDR3 covers 16 residues. This CDR3 reads CASSSLGLGPTDTQYF. Here the CDR3 DNA reads TGTGCCAGTAGTTCTTTAGGGCTAGGACCAACAGATACGCAGTATTTT.

V gene TRBV6-1 combines with J gene TRBJ2-7, with D possibly being TRBD1 or TRBD2 (5 bases each). Germline CDR1 MNHNS, CDR2 SASEGT. This CDR3 has 12 residues. The V gene lost 6 bases and the J gene lost 3 bases, with 9 bases spanning the gap. The CDR3 nucleotides read TGTGCCAGCAGAACGGGGCTCTACGAGCAGTACTTC. This codes for CASRTGLYEQYF.

The chain combines TRBV7-2 with TRBJ2-7; 8 bases agree with TRBD2. Germline lookup yields CDR1 SGHTA and CDR2 FQGNSA. The CDR3 runs to 13 residues. V was clipped by 4 bases and J by 7 bases; unmatched bases: 6. This chain's CDR3 is CASSSGLAGEQYF. DNA of the CDR3: TGTGCCAGCAGCTCCGGACTAGCAGGGGAGCAGTACTTC.

This chain links TRBV18 with TRBJ2-3, with D possibly matching TRBD2 (6 bases). The CDR3 runs to 15 residues. V lost 2 bases, J lost 4 bases, and 13 bases lay in between. Germline values: CDR1 KGHSH, CDR2 LQKENI. The CDR3 DNA sequence: TGTGCCAGCTCACCAACGGGGGAATTACCAGATACGCAGTATTTT. Translating it yields CASSPTGELPDTQYF.

The chain employs TRBV6-5 and TRBJ1-4, with TRBD1 matching over 7 bases. The CDR3 is 13 amino acids. The ends lost 7 bases at V and 7 bases at J; junction bases unmatched: 6. From germline, CDR1 is MNHEY and CDR2 SVGAGI. The CDR3 DNA follows: TGTGCCAGCAACAACGCAGGGGGTGAAAAACTGTTTTTT. Protein: CASNNAGGEKLFF.

In this sample, this clone turned up once. The chain carries TRBV5-1 and TRBJ2-2; TRBD1 is a possible D gene (5 bases). Trimming cost V 4 bases and J 0 bases, with 13 bases left between them. CDR1 is SGHRS and CDR2 is YFSETQ in the germline V gene. The CDR3 loop spans 16 amino acids. CDR3 residues: CASSPWAGSNTGELFF. DNA of the CDR3: TGCGCCAGCAGCCCGTGGGCAGGGTCGAACACCGGGGAGCTGTTTTTT. Combining the CDR3 with reference TRBV5-1 and TRBJ2-2 gives the whole variable domain KAGVTQTPRYLIKTRGQQVTLSCSPISGHRSVSWYQQTPGQGLQFLFEYFSETQRNKGNFPGRFSGRQFSNSRSEMNVSTLELGDSALYLCASSPWAGSNTGELFFGEGSRLTVL.

The J gene is TRBJ2-7, the V gene TRBV15; D remains unclear. This CDR3 comprises 12 residues. Trimming cost V 0 bases and J 8 bases, with 8 bases left between them. Germline V lookup: CDR1 LNHNV, CDR2 YYDKDF (reference sequence). CDR3 DNA sequence: TGTGCCACCAGCAGAGATGTACAGAAGCAGTACTTC. Amino acids: CATSRDVQKQYF.

The V call is TRBV6-1, the J call TRBJ1-6, with TRBD1 identical over 8 bases. Germline assignment: CDR1 MNHNS and CDR2 SASEGT. V was pared by 11 bases and J by 8 bases, with 8 bases of the junction left unmatched. This CDR3 has 13 amino acids. CDR3 nucleotides: TGTGCCGGCAAGACAGGGGCCTATTCACCCCTCCACTTT. As protein: CAGKTGAYSPLHF.

This clone turned up a few times. V is TRBV19 and J is TRBJ2-7, with a tentative D call TRBD1 (5 bases). V was shortened by 5 bases and J by 2 bases, with 13 bases between the two germline ends. CDR3 length: 14 amino acids. Germline loops: CDR1 LNHDA, CDR2 SQIVND (reference sequence). CDR3 nucleotides: TGTGCCAGTAGTTCTTATTCAGGGACCTACGAGCAGTACTTC. Its protein is CASSSYSGTYEQYF.

The rearrangement uses TRBV29-1 and TRBJ2-7; 7 bases line up with TRBD1. Unmatched junction bases numbered 6, after V lost 7 bases and J lost 3 bases. Germline CDR1 reads SQVTM; CDR2 reads ANQGSEA. CDR3 size: 12 residues. In DNA form, the CDR3 reads TGCAGCGCCGGGACAGTAGACTACGAGCAGTACTTC. It specifies CSAGTVDYEQYF.

A single count supports this clone. V gene TRBV6-1 combines with J gene TRBJ1-2, with D unclear. Germline CDR1 MNHNS, CDR2 SASEGT. CDR3 length: 13 amino acids. Trimming removed 6 bases at V and 1 base at J, with 9 bases between. In DNA form, the CDR3 reads TGTGCCAGCAGCGCGACGGTTAACTATGGCTACACCTTC. Protein sequence: CASSATVNYGYTF.

J is TRBJ2-3 and V is TRBV6-1, with TRBD2 as a possible D gene (5 bases). Germline loops: CDR1 MNHNS, CDR2 SASEGT. There are 11 residues in the CDR3. Trimming shortened V by 6 bases and J by 10 bases, and 11 bases separated the two germline ends. The CDR3 DNA follows: TGTGCCAGCAGGAAGACTATCGCGCAGTATTTT. This translates into CASRKTIAQYF.

J is TRBJ2-5 and V is TRBV5-1, with 11 positions matching TRBD1. Germline V gene data show CDR1 as SGHRS and CDR2 as YFSETQ. V shed 4 bases, J shed 0 bases, and the junction held 5 bases outside the gene matches. The CDR3 length is 16 residues. CDR3 amino acids: CASSGGTGGYQETQYF. CDR3 coding DNA: TGCGCCAGCAGCGGGGGGACAGGGGGATACCAAGAGACCCAGTACTTC.

A note on this clone: The same CDR3 also results from other DNA sequences found in this sample. This chain joins TRBV4-3 and TRBJ2-5; a weak D match, TRBD2 (5 bases). Trimming removed 1 base from V and 5 bases from J, with 8 bases in between. Per germline, CDR1 LGHNA and CDR2 YSLEER. CDR3 length equals 13 residues. The DNA for the CDR3 is TGCGCCAGCAGCCAAGGGAGGCGGGAGACCCAGTACTTC. Translation: CASSQGRRETQYF.

The rearrangement joins TRBV2 to TRBJ2-7; D unclear. This CDR3 region has 11 residues. The germline V gene has CDR1 SNHLY and CDR2 FYNNEI. V shed 2 bases and J shed 7 bases, with 6 bases lying between them. The CDR3 loop is CASSEWQEQYF. For the CDR3, the DNA is TGTGCCAGCAGTGAATGGCAAGAGCAGTACTTC.

This clone was seen a few times. The V call is TRBV13, the J call TRBJ1-2; no clear D gene. CDR1 PRHDT and CDR2 FYEKMQ come from the germline V gene (reference sequence). The CDR3 is made up of 12 amino acids. V lost 0 bases, J lost 2 bases, and 1 base lay in between. The DNA for the CDR3 is TGTGCCAGCAGCTTAGGGAACTATGGCTACACCTTC. The encoded protein is CASSLGNYGYTF. The full variable domain, in which reference TRBV13 and TRBJ1-2 provide the parts outside the CDR3, is AAGVIQSPRHLIKEKRETATLKCYPIPRHDTVYWYQQGPGQDPQFLISFYEKMQSDKGSIPDRFSAQQFSDYHSELNMSSLELGDSALYFCASSLGNYGYTFGSGTRLTVV.

The chain combines TRBV28 with TRBJ1-4, with a possible D match to TRBD1 (5 bases). Deletions cut 3 bases from V and 8 bases from J, with 13 bases between. Per germline, CDR1 MDHEN and CDR2 SYDVKM. The length of the CDR3 is 14 residues. The CDR3 sequence: CASSFSGGGEKLFF. In DNA form, the CDR3 reads TGTGCCAGCAGTTTCTCTGGGGGTGGAGAAAAACTGTTTTTT.

V and J are TRBV6-1 and TRBJ1-5; no clear D. The germline gives CDR1 MNHNS, CDR2 SASEGT. V lost 10 bases to trimming and J lost 0 bases, with 13 bases between them. The CDR3 length is 14 residues. The DNA for the CDR3 is TGTGCCATCCGACTGACATCTAGCAATCAGCCCCAGCATTTT. Its protein is CAIRLTSSNQPQHF.

This clone was recorded only once. This chain connects TRBV5-6 to TRBJ1-1; D not certain. Trimming removed 4 bases from V and 1 base from J, with 11 bases in between. This CDR3 comprises 14 residues. Germline values: CDR1 SGHDT, CDR2 YYEEEE. For the CDR3, the DNA is TGTGCCAGCAGCAAGGAACAGAGGAACACTGAAGCTTTCTTT. Its protein is CASSKEQRNTEAFF.